These 27 T cell receptor beta chains were all obtained from the same sample, sequenced in a study of cytomegalovirus exposure and HLA in healthy donors. The PCR made use of 60 Vbeta and 13 Jbeta primers. Profiling relied on immunoSEQ multiplex PCR, and the TCRdb table lists in-frame clones only, not all of them. In the table there are approximately 77,000 clones, over 65% of which are singletons. Source material: PBMCs. The receptors originated from a man aged 40-55 years in good health and CMV-seronegative.

This clone was counted between two and nine times. The gene calls are TRBV5-5 and TRBJ2-3, with D tentatively TRBD2 (6 bases). CDR3 size: 12 residues. Germline assignment: CDR1 SGHKS and CDR2 YYEKEE (reference sequence). Trimming stripped 2 bases from V and 6 bases from J, with 7 bases between. CDR3 in amino acids: CASSLRGDTQYF. Here the CDR3 DNA reads TGTGCCAGCAGCTTACGGGGGGATACGCAGTATTTT. Full variable domain (rest looked up from reference TRBV5-5 and TRBJ2-3): DAGVTQSPTHLIKTRGQQVTLRCSPISGHKSVSWYQQVLGQGPQFIFQYYEKEERGRGNFPDRFSARQFPNYSSELNVNALLLGDSALYLCASSLRGDTQYFGPGTRLTVL.

The chain links TRBV30 to TRBJ2-5; D might be TRBD2 (7 bases). The tail of the sequence fits TRBJ2-7 better, so the J call may be wrong. This CDR3 contains 15 residues. From germline, CDR1 is GTSNPN and CDR2 SVGIG (reference sequence). CDR3 residues: CAWSPGGGGPYEQYF. CDR3 DNA sequence: TGTGCCTGGAGTCCGGGAGGAGGGGGACCCTACGAGCAGTACTTC.

V gene TRBV28 combines with J gene TRBJ2-3; possibly TRBD1 for D (6 bases). The germline V gene has CDR1 MDHEN and CDR2 SYDVKM. The CDR3 spans 16 residues. The V end was cut by 1 base, the J end by 4 bases, with 15 bases between. The CDR3 here is CASSLLTQQGSDTQYF. The CDR3 bases are TGTGCCAGCAGTTTATTAACACAACAGGGATCAGATACGCAGTATTTT.

The V and J genes are TRBV6-6 and TRBJ2-1; 12 bases are a match to TRBD2. The J segment lost 6 bases and the V segment lost 5 bases, leaving 8 bases of the junction unmatched. CDR3 length equals 16 residues. Germline values: CDR1 MNHNY, CDR2 SVGAGI (reference sequence). For the CDR3, the DNA is TGTGCCAGCAGTCCGACTAGCGGGAGTGCTCTCAATGAGCAGTTCTTC. Its translation: CASSPTSGSALNEQFF.

The V gene is TRBV9, the J gene TRBJ2-7; the D is unclear. CDR3 length: 14 amino acids. The V and J ends lost 2 bases and 0 bases respectively, with 9 bases between them. Germline V gene lookup returns CDR1 SGDLS and CDR2 YYNGEE. CDR3 region: CASSVGGDSYEQYF. CDR3 nucleotides: TGTGCCAGCAGCGTTGGCGGAGACTCCTACGAGCAGTACTTC. The whole variable domain, remainder taken from reference TRBV9 and TRBJ2-7, is DSGVTQTPKHLITATGQRVTLRCSPRSGDLSVYWYQQSLDQGLQFLIQYYNGEERAKGNILERFSAQQFPDLHSELNLSSLELGDSALYFCASSVGGDSYEQYFGPGTRLTVT.

This chain joins TRBV28 and TRBJ2-7; possible D gene TRBD2, 5 bases. Germline V gene sequence: CDR1 MDHEN, CDR2 SYDVKM. V gave up 5 bases and J gave up 1 base, with 18 bases separating them. The CDR3 contains 16 residues. CDR3 protein: CASSSGGQHYSYEQYF. The CDR3 DNA reads as TGTGCCAGCAGTAGCGGTGGTCAGCACTATTCCTACGAGCAGTACTTC.

The rearrangement links TRBV7-9 to TRBJ2-3, with 13 nucleotides matching TRBD2. The V and J ends lost 3 bases and 2 bases, in that order; junction bases with no gene match: 8. Germline V gives CDR1 SEHNR, CDR2 FQNEAQ (reference sequence). This CDR3 contains 18 residues. CDR3 residues: CASSFGVTSGRYTDTQYF. The CDR3 bases are TGTGCCAGCAGCTTCGGGGTGACTAGCGGGAGGTACACAGATACGCAGTATTTT.

The rearrangement joins TRBV7-9 to TRBJ2-2; 8 bases are a match to TRBD1. This CDR3 spans 15 amino acids. With V trimmed by 7 bases and J by 3 bases, 7 bases remained unmatched. Germline V CDR1 and CDR2: SEHNR, FQNEAQ (reference sequence). DNA of the CDR3: TGTGCCAGCACCCAGCAGGGGGCGGACACCGGGGAGCTGTTTTTT. Amino acids: CASTQQGADTGELFF.

This sequence joins TRBV5-1 and TRBJ2-2; a weak D match, TRBD2 (5 bases). The length of the CDR3 is 15 residues. The germline CDR1 and CDR2 sequences are SGHRS and YFSETQ. Trimming took off 0 bases at V and 7 bases at J, with 13 bases between the two ends. CDR3 DNA: TGCGCCAGCAGCTTGGGGCCGGGATATAACGGGGAGCTGTTTTTT. Protein sequence: CASSLGPGYNGELFF. The whole variable domain, filled in from reference TRBV5-1 and TRBJ2-2, reads KAGVTQTPRYLIKTRGQQVTLSCSPISGHRSVSWYQQTPGQGLQFLFEYFSETQRNKGNFPGRFSGRQFSNSRSEMNVSTLELGDSALYLCASSLGPGYNGELFFGEGSRLTVL.

To note about this clone: Different DNA sequences within this sample yield the same CDR3. The J gene is TRBJ2-3, the V gene TRBV2; no firm D call. This CDR3 region has 12 residues. Germline CDR1 reads SNHLY; CDR2 reads FYNNEI. Deletions cut 8 bases from V and 4 bases from J, with 10 bases between. CDR3 protein: CASSFRADTQYF. DNA for the CDR3: TGTGCCAGCTCCTTCCGGGCAGATACGCAGTATTTT.

V usage is TRBV19 and J usage is TRBJ2-7, with a weak D call TRBD2 (5 bases). CDR1 LNHDA and CDR2 SQIVND come from the germline V gene (reference sequence). The CDR3 length is 14 residues. V was clipped by 3 bases and J by 0 bases, with 9 bases between them. The CDR3: CASSIDYLSYEQYF. The CDR3 bases are TGTGCCAGTAGTATTGACTACCTCTCCTACGAGCAGTACTTC.

The V gene is TRBV28, the J gene TRBJ2-1, with 10 bases identical to TRBD2. The germline gives CDR1 MDHEN, CDR2 SYDVKM. The length of the CDR3 is 15 residues. Trimming removed 4 bases from V and 4 bases from J; junction bases left unmatched: 4. CDR3 coding DNA: TGTGCCAGCAGTTCCCTAGCGGGAGTGTACAATGAGCAGTTCTTC. Its protein is CASSSLAGVYNEQFF.

This sequence joins TRBV2 and TRBJ1-5, with no clear D. The CDR3 extends over 14 amino acids. The germline V gene encodes CDR1 SNHLY and CDR2 FYNNEI. Trimming took 4 bases from V and 9 from J, leaving 16 bases between them. DNA for the CDR3: TGTGCCAGCAGTGGAGCGACCGCGGTCCCGCCCCAGCATTTT. Residues: CASSGATAVPPQHF.

The chain has TRBV25-1 and TRBJ2-2; no firm D call. Trimming stripped 3 bases from V and 4 bases from J, with 9 bases between. The germline V gene encodes CDR1 MGHDK and CDR2 SYGVNS. The CDR3 length is 14 residues. CDR3 sequence reads: CASSDGPSTGELFF. The CDR3 DNA follows: TGTGCCAGCAGTGATGGTCCCAGCACCGGGGAGCTGTTTTTT.

This clone was observed a few times. The chain recombines TRBV28 with TRBJ2-7; TRBD2 might be the D (7 bases). CDR1 MDHEN and CDR2 SYDVKM come from the germline V gene. Trimming left V 6 bases short and J 5 bases short, with 20 bases between. The CDR3 spans 15 residues. CDR3 DNA sequence: TGTGCCAGCAGGATGGCTAGCGGAGGGGGAAACGAGCAGTACTTC. It is translated as CASRMASGGGNEQYF.

The chain carries TRBV20-1 and TRBJ1-1; TRBD1 might be the D (5 bases). CDR1 and CDR2 from the germline V gene are DFQATT and SNEGSKA (reference sequence). With 5 bases removed from V and 3 bases from J, the gap between germline ends came to 7 bases. This CDR3 comprises 11 residues. For the CDR3, the DNA is TGCAGTGCTCGGGGGGACACTGAAGCTTTCTTT. Translated, it gives CSARGDTEAFF.

The chain uses TRBV2 and TRBJ2-4; no definite D call. Germline lookup yields CDR1 SNHLY and CDR2 FYNNEI. V lost 6 bases, J lost 0 bases, and 3 bases lay in between. The CDR3 contains 12 residues. CDR3 region: CASSLAKNIQYF. Written as DNA, the CDR3 is TGTGCCAGCAGCCTAGCCAAAAACATTCAGTACTTC.

The chain's CDR3 is CASSIRTGEGYTF. CDR3 in DNA: TGTGCCAGCAGCATTCGGACAGGAGAAGGCTACACCTTC. The chain carries TRBV27 and TRBJ1-2, with 7 bases fitting TRBD1. J gave up 8 bases and V 6 bases, and 9 bases lay outside the gene matches. CDR3 length: 13 amino acids. Per the germline V gene, CDR1 is MNHEY and CDR2 is SMNVEV (reference sequence).

This clone was found once. The chain uses TRBV5-6 and TRBJ2-7; no clear D. V was pared by 4 bases and J by 0 bases, with 8 bases between. The CDR3 is made up of 13 amino acids. The germline gives CDR1 SGHDT, CDR2 YYEEEE. CDR3 sequence: CASSQNPSYEQYF. The CDR3 DNA sequence: TGTGCCAGCAGCCAGAACCCCTCCTACGAGCAGTACTTC.

This clone was counted a single time. Written as DNA, the CDR3 is TGTGCCAGCAGTACCGGGACTAGCCACAATGAGCAGTTCTTC. This encodes CASSTGTSHNEQFF. This chain connects TRBV6-4 to TRBJ2-1, with 9 bases fitting TRBD2. CDR1 is MRHNA, CDR2 SNTAGT, per germline. The CDR3 is 14 amino acids. Germline trimming cut 5 bases from V and 5 bases from J; bases unmatched to any gene: 4.

The chain combines TRBV10-1 with TRBJ2-7; 12 nucleotides match TRBD2. The J segment lost 6 bases and the V segment lost 1 base, leaving 4 bases of the junction unmatched. CDR1 WNHNN and CDR2 SYGVQD come from the germline V gene (reference sequence). This CDR3 region has 15 residues. The CDR3 loop is CASSELGTSGFEQYF. As DNA, the CDR3 is TGCGCCAGCAGTGAGTTGGGGACTAGCGGGTTCGAGCAGTACTTC.

The gene calls are TRBV14 and TRBJ2-5; 13 bases map to TRBD2. J was trimmed by 0 bases and V by 4 bases; bases with no gene match: 8. The CDR3 covers 18 residues. The V gene's germline CDR1 is SGHDN and CDR2 FVKESK. CDR3 region: CASSLPEGTSGNQETQYF. The CDR3 DNA follows: TGTGCCAGCAGCCTGCCGGAGGGGACTAGCGGGAACCAAGAGACCCAGTACTTC.

The chain couples TRBV9 to TRBJ2-1; the match to TRBD2 covers 7 bases. Germline-derived CDR1 and CDR2 are SGDLS and YYNGEE. The CDR3 contains 15 residues. The V gene end was trimmed by 3 bases and the J gene end by 0 bases; junction bases not matched to a gene: 3. The CDR3 loop reads CASSAGRSSYNEQFF. CDR3 coding DNA: TGTGCCAGCAGCGCCGGGAGGAGCTCCTACAATGAGCAGTTCTTC.

A few counts support this clone. The genes are TRBV7-3 and TRBJ2-1; perhaps TRBD2 as D (6 bases). This CDR3 spans 15 amino acids. V was shortened by 3 bases and J by 5 bases, with 14 bases between the two germline ends. Germline loops: CDR1 SGHTA, CDR2 FQGTGA. CDR3 sequence reads: CASSFNPSADNEQFF. CDR3 coding DNA: TGTGCCAGCAGCTTCAATCCTAGCGCTGACAATGAGCAGTTCTTC. The whole variable domain, remainder taken from reference TRBV7-3 and TRBJ2-1, is GAGVSQTPSNKVTEKGKYVELRCDPISGHTALYWYRQSLGQGPEFLIYFQGTGAADDSGLPNDRFFAVRPEGSVSTLKIQRTERGDSAVYLCASSFNPSADNEQFFGPGTRLTVL.

The rearrangement uses TRBV5-1 and TRBJ2-7, with D perhaps TRBD2 (6 bases). With 0 bases removed from V and 2 bases from J, the gap between germline ends came to 18 bases. Germline V gene sequence: CDR1 SGHRS, CDR2 YFSETQ. This CDR3 region has 17 residues. CDR3 nucleotide sequence: TGCGCCAGCAGCTTGGGGGTAGGAGGGCAGCGCGCCTACGAGCAGTACTTC. Encoded protein: CASSLGVGGQRAYEQYF.

V gene TRBV9 combines with J gene TRBJ2-3; 7 bases are a match to TRBD1. Per germline, CDR1 SGDLS and CDR2 YYNGEE. The length of the CDR3 is 15 residues. Trimming at V came to 4 bases and at J to 3 bases, leaving 8 bases not matched to a gene. DNA of the CDR3: TGTGCCAGCAGCCTGGACAGGAGGAGGACAGATACGCAGTATTTT. Translated, it gives CASSLDRRRTDTQYF. Complete variable domain (other parts from reference TRBV9 and TRBJ2-3): DSGVTQTPKHLITATGQRVTLRCSPRSGDLSVYWYQQSLDQGLQFLIQYYNGEERAKGNILERFSAQQFPDLHSELNLSSLELGDSALYFCASSLDRRRTDTQYFGPGTRLTVL.

In its sample, this clone was seen once. This sequence joins TRBV30 and TRBJ2-1, with 10 bases lining up with TRBD1. Losses at the gene ends were 1 base for V and 15 bases for J; bases not matched to a gene: 6. Germline loops: CDR1 GTSNPN, CDR2 SVGIG (reference sequence). This CDR3 contains 12 residues. CDR3: CAWSENRDRGFF. The CDR3 bases are TGTGCCTGGAGTGAAAACAGGGACAGGGGGTTCTTC. Combining the CDR3 with reference TRBV30 and TRBJ2-1 gives the whole variable domain SQTIHQWPATLVQPVGSPLSLECTVEGTSNPNLYWYRQAAGRGLQLLFYSVGIGQISSEVPQNLSASRPQDRQFILSSKKLLLSDSGFYLCAWSENRDRGFFGPGTRLTVL.